These 18 T cell receptor beta chains were all obtained from the same sample, sequenced in a study of cytomegalovirus exposure and HLA in healthy donors. PCR primers comprised 60 Vbeta and 13 Jbeta primers. Method: immunoSEQ multiplex PCR; TCRdb's copy keeps in-frame clones and lacks some. The sample gives approximately 210,000 clones, around 79% of which show up once; approximately 0.4% is in the top ten. Material: PBMCs. These receptors came from a male donor in good health and CMV-seropositive.

This chain connects TRBV6-1 to TRBJ2-7; 9 positions match TRBD1. The germline gives CDR1 MNHNS, CDR2 SASEGT. V dropped 5 bases and J dropped 4; count of bases not matched to a gene: 9. CDR3 length equals 15 residues. The DNA of the CDR3 is TGTGCCAGCAGTCCGGGACAGGGCTCCCCTTACGAGCAGTACTTC. Translation gives CASSPGQGSPYEQYF.

This clone has just one count. This sequence joins TRBV7-9 and TRBJ1-1; D gene unclear. The CDR3 loop spans 15 amino acids. Deletions cut 3 bases from V and 1 base from J, with 12 bases between. Germline V CDR1 and CDR2: SEHNR, FQNEAQ (reference sequence). CDR3 protein: CASSFVNRGNTEAFF. CDR3 DNA: TGTGCCAGCAGCTTTGTGAACCGGGGGAACACTGAAGCTTTCTTT.

The genes are TRBV4-1 and TRBJ1-4; no definite D call. The germline gives CDR1 MGHRA, CDR2 YSYEKL. The CDR3 has 16 residues. V dropped 3 bases and J dropped 1 base, with 12 bases sitting between them. This chain's CDR3 is CASSHPREQTNEKLFF. In DNA form, the CDR3 reads TGCGCCAGCAGCCACCCGAGGGAGCAAACTAATGAAAAACTGTTTTTT.

The chain has TRBV5-1 and TRBJ2-2; TRBD1 agrees at 10 bases. Germline V gene data show CDR1 as SGHRS and CDR2 as YFSETQ. The CDR3 consists of 14 residues. With 6 bases clipped from V and 3 bases from J, the junction kept 2 bases outside the gene matches. This chain's CDR3 is CASTGQGYTGELFF. DNA of the CDR3: TGCGCCAGCACGGGACAGGGGTACACCGGGGAGCTGTTTTTT.

This chain links TRBV11-2 with TRBJ1-1; D unresolved. V lost 6 bases, J lost 2 bases, and 4 bases lay in between. Germline V CDR1 and CDR2: SGHAT, FQNNGV. CDR3 length equals 11 residues. The CDR3 here is CASSINTEAFF. CDR3 bases: TGTGCCAGCAGTATAAACACTGAAGCTTTCTTT.

Here the CDR3 reads CASSESGRRQETQYF. DNA of the CDR3: TGTGCCAGCAGCGAGAGCGGGAGGCGCCAAGAGACCCAGTACTTC. The chain joins TRBV9 to TRBJ2-5; 9 bases agree with TRBD2. The V gene's germline CDR1 is SGDLS and CDR2 YYNGEE. V dropped 3 bases and J dropped 1; count of bases not matched to a gene: 4. The CDR3 contains 15 residues.

Regarding this clone: The junction shows a germline mismatch at one end, possibly a read error. CDR3 DNA: TGTTCCAGCAGCCGGGGACTTCAAGAGACCCAGTACTTC. This gives the protein CSSSRGLQETQYF. The V and J genes are TRBV7-9 and TRBJ2-5; the D gene is possibly TRBD2 (6 bases). CDR1 SEHNR and CDR2 FQNEAQ come from the germline V gene (reference sequence). This CDR3 comprises 13 residues.

The chain carries TRBV2 and TRBJ1-2; no clear D. In germline, CDR1 is SNHLY, CDR2 FYNNEI. CDR3 length: 17 amino acids. V shed 3 bases and J shed 4 bases, with 21 bases lying between them. CDR3 nucleotides: TGTGCCAGCAGTGAGGATCGGAAGGCAGGACTCCTCTATGGCTACACCTTC. This sequence encodes CASSEDRKAGLLYGYTF.

This clone was detected once. This chain links TRBV4-2 with TRBJ2-1, with 14 bases aligning to TRBD2. Germline CDR1 reads LGHNA; CDR2 reads YNFKEQ. The CDR3 has 20 residues. The V segment lost 0 bases and the J segment 5 bases; nucleotides outside the gene matches: 12. CDR3 sequence reads: CASSQDPATSGRAFDNEQFF. As DNA, the CDR3 is TGTGCCAGCAGCCAAGATCCGGCGACTAGCGGGAGGGCCTTCGACAATGAGCAGTTCTTC.

J is TRBJ1-1 and V is TRBV29-1, with 10 bases matching TRBD1. Looked up from germline, CDR1 is SQVTM and CDR2 is ANQGSEA. This CDR3 has 12 residues. This chain's CDR3 is CIATGGGTEAFF. In DNA form, the CDR3 reads TGCATCGCGACAGGGGGCGGCACTGAAGCTTTCTTT.

In this sample, this clone turned up a few times. This chain uses TRBV5-1 with TRBJ2-5, with 13 bases matching TRBD2. CDR1 SGHRS and CDR2 YFSETQ come from the germline V gene. CDR3 length: 18 amino acids. The ends lost 0 bases at V and 5 bases at J; junction bases unmatched: 10. CDR3 sequence: CASSLANFGTSGAETQYF. The CDR3 coding sequence is TGCGCCAGCAGCTTGGCCAATTTTGGGACTAGCGGGGCTGAGACCCAGTACTTC.

The gene calls are TRBV7-2 and TRBJ2-3; D remains unclear. CDR1 and CDR2 (germline): SGHTA, FQGNSA. This CDR3 has 13 amino acids. Trimming pared 3 bases from V and 6 bases from J, leaving 10 bases between. As DNA, the CDR3 is TGTGCCAGCAGCTTGACTGGTAGCGATACGCAGTATTTT. Residues: CASSLTGSDTQYF. The entire variable domain, with the rest obtained from reference TRBV7-2 and TRBJ2-3, is as follows: GAGVSQSPSNKVTEKGKDVELRCDPISGHTALYWYRQSLGQGLEFLIYFQGNSAPDKSGLPSDRFSAERTGGSVSTLTIQRTQQEDSAVYLCASSLTGSDTQYFGPGTRLTVL.

The rearrangement uses TRBV30 and TRBJ2-1; tentative D call: TRBD2 (6 bases). CDR3 length: 12 amino acids. Per the germline V gene, CDR1 is GTSNPN and CDR2 is SVGIG (reference sequence). The germline V and J ends were trimmed by 2 bases and 11 bases, with 13 bases remaining between them. In nucleotides, the CDR3 is TGTGCCTGGAGTAAGCGGGCGTATCAGCAGTTCTTC. It codes for CAWSKRAYQQFF.

This chain uses TRBV6-6 with TRBJ1-1, with D unresolved. The V end was cut by 8 bases, the J end by 2 bases, with 3 bases between. From germline, CDR1 is MNHNY and CDR2 SVGAGI (reference sequence). The CDR3 sequence is 10 residues long. CDR3 in amino acids: CASYNTEAFF. The DNA for the CDR3 is TGTGCCAGCTATAACACTGAAGCTTTCTTT.

The J gene is TRBJ2-1, the V gene TRBV7-2; D is perhaps TRBD2 (5 bases). The germline V gene encodes CDR1 SGHTA and CDR2 FQGNSA. The V and J ends lost 5 bases and 0 bases respectively, with 14 bases between them. The length of the CDR3 is 16 residues. The DNA for the CDR3 is TGTGCCAGCAGCCCCGCTAGCACCTCCTCCTACAATGAGCAGTTCTTC. Its translation: CASSPASTSSYNEQFF.

This chain connects TRBV10-3 to TRBJ1-5; D is undetermined. Germline CDR1 and CDR2: ENHRY and SYGVKD. Trimming pared 10 bases from V and 4 bases from J, leaving 20 bases between. The CDR3 contains 15 residues. In DNA form, the CDR3 reads TGTGCCAGCGCCCCCTCATCGACTTCTAATCAGCCCCAGCATTTT. Translated, it gives CASAPSSTSNQPQHF.

The V gene is TRBV6-5, the J gene TRBJ1-1; D may be TRBD1 (5 bases). This CDR3 has 13 amino acids. The ends were cut back, 7 bases at V and 9 bases at J, with 18 bases in the middle. Per germline, CDR1 MNHEY and CDR2 SVGAGI. CDR3 nucleotide sequence: TGTGCCAGCATTTCTGGAACAGGTCGGCAAGCTTTCTTT. Protein: CASISGTGRQAFF.

The J gene is TRBJ2-7, the V gene TRBV29-1; 11 nucleotides agree with TRBD2. Germline CDR1 is SQVTM and CDR2 is ANQGSEA. CDR3 length: 13 amino acids. With V trimmed by 7 bases and J by 2 bases, 4 bases remained unmatched. The DNA of the CDR3 is TGCAGCGCCACTAGCGGGGGAACCTACGAGCAGTACTTC. It encodes CSATSGGTYEQYF.